This TCR beta chain was captured by sequencing in a study of T-cell reconstitution after alpha-beta-depleted transplantation in children. This clonotype was detected many times. The V end was cut by 1 base, the J end by 3 bases, with 13 bases between. This CDR3 comprises 15 residues. Looked up from germline, CDR1 is SGDLS and CDR2 is YYNGEE. Molecular barcoding with unique molecular identifiers was used for the TCRbeta library. TCRdb reanalysed the PCR reads using MiXCR and keeps one entry per CDR3 protein. The repertoire has 55,000 to 70,000 distinct CDR3 sequences, approximately 10% of them found once; the top ten carry about 13%.

This receptor was identified in a boy under 18 with acute myeloid leukemia, due to receive a stem cell transplant. J is TRBJ2-5 and V is TRBV9; D not certain. The specimen was PBMCs, collected before TCRalphabeta/CD19-depleted stem cell transplant. CDR3 sequence reads: CASSVFGREKETQYF. In DNA form, the CDR3 reads TGTGCCAGCAGCGTATTCGGCAGAGAAAAAGAGACCCAGTACTTC.